This TCR beta chain was profiled in a study of blood T cell repertoires in COVID-19 (dated by TCRdb to 2018 to 2020). With regard to the full study: Samples from collaborators originated in the United States, Italy and Spain and spanned both the acute and convalescent phases of COVID-19. The material from the prospective study consisted of cDNA or gDNA derived from T cells, B-cell-depleted T cells, or PBMCs. Subjects who had been exposed to COVID-19, were actively infected with it, or had recovered from it provided the deeply sampled blood TCRbeta repertoires that made up the dataset. The repertoires were released in a freely available public database meant as a resource for research on the immune response to SARS-CoV-2. Samples were obtained from the ongoing ImmuneRACE study (first 160 participants) and from 1,200 or so subjects provided by 6 global collaborators. A de-identified subject ID, COVID-19 status, age in years and sex were almost always included in the sample metadata. HLA class I and class II types, where available, came from metadata supplied by the sample provider rather than from assay-based typing.

TCRbeta CDR3 regions were amplified from genomic DNA using the immunoSEQ Assay, a bias-controlled multiplex PCR. As for the original processing: The number of nucleated cells in each sample was estimated by amplification of reference gene primers within the assay. To quantify the absolute abundance of each unique TCRbeta CDR3 rearrangement, sequence reads were collapsed and filtered. For each sample, productive Simpson clonality was calculated as the square root of Simpson's diversity index across productive rearrangements. TCRdb provides this immuneACCESS table in a form limited to in-frame rearrangements. Some clones are lacking; in checked studies, under half of them reflect an unresolved V gene, and why the rest are absent is not known. Clonal size and the V and J genes are those of that table, whereas D and trimming came from the DNA. This sample is represented by roughly 310,000 clones; roughly 90% of them were singletons. 2.9% of the sample comes from the top ten.

At one collaborating source in Seattle, patients were enrolled during active infection and were followed longitudinally through the course of disease. Collaborating institutions collected whole blood in K2EDTA tubes following their own protocols. For TCRbeta analysis, collaborator samples were shipped as frozen whole blood, as isolated PBMCs, or as DNA extracted from either sample type. To note about this clone: This receptor's antigen is unknown. The record has no base qualities; no much larger clone is one base away.

What the authors observed across the whole study: The amount of clinical and demographic metadata varied by source and participant and was provided uncurated.

Sequencing was performed on peripheral blood. This TCR was recovered from a woman aged 25 to 39 with COVID-19, enrolled during active disease.

In nucleotides, the sequence is TGTGCCAGCAGCCCCGGACAGGAGTCTGGAAACACCATATATTTT. Its protein product is CASSPGQESGNTIYF. The sequence joins TRBV7-9 to TRBJ1-3, and 7 junctional nucleotides match TRBD1. Ends trimmed: V by 5 bases, J by 1 base; bases unmatched to a gene: 5. The germline V gene (reference sequence) yields SEHNR for CDR1 and FQNEAQ for CDR2. Taken from cysteine to phenylalanine, the CDR3 has 15 residues. Only CDR3 DNA is held: 45 bases, read in frame from base 1.